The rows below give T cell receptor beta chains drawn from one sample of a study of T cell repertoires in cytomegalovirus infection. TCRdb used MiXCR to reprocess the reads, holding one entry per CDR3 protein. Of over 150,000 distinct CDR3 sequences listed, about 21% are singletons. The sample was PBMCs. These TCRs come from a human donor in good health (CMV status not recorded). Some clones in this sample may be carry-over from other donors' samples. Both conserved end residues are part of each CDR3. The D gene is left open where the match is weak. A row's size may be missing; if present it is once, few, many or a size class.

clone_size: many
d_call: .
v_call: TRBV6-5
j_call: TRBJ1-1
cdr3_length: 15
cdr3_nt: TGTGCCAGCAGTTACTCAGGGTTGGACAACACTGAAGCTTTCTTT
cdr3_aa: CASSYSGLDNTEAFF

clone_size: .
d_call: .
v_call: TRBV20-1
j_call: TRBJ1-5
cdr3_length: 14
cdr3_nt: TGCAGTGCTAGGGTAGGGGCGGGCAATCAGCCCCAGCATTTT
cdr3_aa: CSARVGAGNQPQHF

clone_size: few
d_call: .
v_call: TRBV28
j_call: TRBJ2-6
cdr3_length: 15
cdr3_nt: TGTGCCAGCAGTTCCGGGAGCTCTGGGGCCAACGTCCTGACTTTC
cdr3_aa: CASSSGSSGANVLTF

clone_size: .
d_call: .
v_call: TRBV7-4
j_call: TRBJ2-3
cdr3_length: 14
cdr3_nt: TGTGCCAGCAGCCCCATTGGGGCAACAGATACGCAGTATTTT
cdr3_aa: CASSPIGATDTQYF

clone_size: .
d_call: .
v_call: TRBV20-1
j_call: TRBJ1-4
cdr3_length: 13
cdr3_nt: TGCAGTGCGGGTGGGGGGGCAGAAGAAAAACTGTTTTTT
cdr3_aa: CSAGGGAEEKLFF

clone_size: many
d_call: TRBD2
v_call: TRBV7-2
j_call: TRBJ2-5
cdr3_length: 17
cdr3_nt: TGTGCCAGCAGCCCCCCCGGGCTAGCGGGGGGAAGGAAGGCCCAGTACTTC
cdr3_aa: CASSPPGLAGGRKAQYF

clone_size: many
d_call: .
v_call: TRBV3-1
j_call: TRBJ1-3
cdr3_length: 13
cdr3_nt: TGTGCCAGCAGCCAAGCGCAGGGAAACACCATATATTTT
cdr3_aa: CASSQAQGNTIYF

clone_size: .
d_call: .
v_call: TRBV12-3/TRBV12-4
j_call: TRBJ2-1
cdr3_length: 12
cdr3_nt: TGTGCCAGCAGTCCCGGGACTCAACCCCAGTTCTTC
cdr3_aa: CASSPGTQPQFF

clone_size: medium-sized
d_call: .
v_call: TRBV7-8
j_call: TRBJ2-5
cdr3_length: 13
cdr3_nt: TGTGCCAGCAGTCTTCCCAGGGAAGAGACCCAGTACTTC
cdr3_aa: CASSLPREETQYF

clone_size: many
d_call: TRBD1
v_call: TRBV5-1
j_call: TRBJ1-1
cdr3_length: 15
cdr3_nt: TGCGCCAGTCGACAGGGGGCTTTAATGAACACTGAAGCTTTCTTT
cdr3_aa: CASRQGALMNTEAFF

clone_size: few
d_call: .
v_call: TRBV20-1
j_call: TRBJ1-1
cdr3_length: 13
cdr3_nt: TGCAGTGCTAGAGTTGGGACGAACACTGAAGCTTTCTTT
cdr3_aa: CSARVGTNTEAFF

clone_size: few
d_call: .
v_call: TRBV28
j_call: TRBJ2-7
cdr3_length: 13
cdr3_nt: TGTGCCACGGGCGGGATAAGGTCCTACGAGCAGTACTTC
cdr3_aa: CATGGIRSYEQYF

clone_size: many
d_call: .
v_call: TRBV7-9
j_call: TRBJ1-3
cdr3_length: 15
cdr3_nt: TGTGCCAGCAGCTTTGCGCTGAACTCTGGAAACACCATATATTTT
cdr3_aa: CASSFALNSGNTIYF

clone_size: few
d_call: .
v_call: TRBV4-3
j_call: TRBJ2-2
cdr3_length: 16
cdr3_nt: TGCGCCAGCAGCCAAGACCGATTCGCGAACACCGGGGAGCTGTTTTTT
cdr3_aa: CASSQDRFANTGELFF

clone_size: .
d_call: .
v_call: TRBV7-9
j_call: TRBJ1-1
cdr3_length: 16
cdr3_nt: TGTGCCAGCAGCCGGGGGCAGGATGGTATGAACACTGAAGCTTTCTTT
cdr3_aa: CASSRGQDGMNTEAFF

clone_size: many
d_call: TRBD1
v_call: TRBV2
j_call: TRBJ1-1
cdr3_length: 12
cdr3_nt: TGTGCCAGTCGGACAGGGGGCTTCAGAGCTTTCTTT
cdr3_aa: CASRTGGFRAFF

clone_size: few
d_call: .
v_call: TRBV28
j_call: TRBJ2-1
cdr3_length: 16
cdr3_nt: TGTGCCAGCAGTTTAACGGGGGTGGTCTCCTACAATGAGCAGTTCTTC
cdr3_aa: CASSLTGVVSYNEQFF

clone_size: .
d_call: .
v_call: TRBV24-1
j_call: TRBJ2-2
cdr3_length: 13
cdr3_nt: TGTGCCACCAGTGGACCGGTGAGCGGGGAGCTGTTTTTT
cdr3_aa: CATSGPVSGELFF

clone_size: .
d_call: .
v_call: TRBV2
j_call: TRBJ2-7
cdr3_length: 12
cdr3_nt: TGTGCCAGCAGTGTCAGGGACTACGAGCAGTACTTC
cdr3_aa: CASSVRDYEQYF

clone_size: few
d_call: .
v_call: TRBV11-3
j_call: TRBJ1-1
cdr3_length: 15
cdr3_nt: TGTGCCAGCAGCTTTAAAGGCAGCCTGAACACTGAAGCTTTCTTT
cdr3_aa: CASSFKGSLNTEAFF

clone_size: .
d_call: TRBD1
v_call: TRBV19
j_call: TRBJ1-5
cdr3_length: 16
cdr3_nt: TGTGCCAGTAGTGTGTCACTCGGACAGGGTAATCAGCCCCAGCATTTT
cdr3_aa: CASSVSLGQGNQPQHF

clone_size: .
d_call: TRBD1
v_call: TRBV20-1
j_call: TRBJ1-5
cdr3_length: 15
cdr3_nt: TGCAGTGCCCGCCTCGGACAGGTAGGAGGACAGCCCCAGCATTTT
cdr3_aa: CSARLGQVGGQPQHF

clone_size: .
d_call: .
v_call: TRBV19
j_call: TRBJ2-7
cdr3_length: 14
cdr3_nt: TGTGCCAGTATGGGGAGCGGAGGACCGAGGGAGCAGTACTTC
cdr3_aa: CASMGSGGPREQYF

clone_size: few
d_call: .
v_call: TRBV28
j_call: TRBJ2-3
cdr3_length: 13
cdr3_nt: TGTGCCAGCAGTTTCTTACACACAGATACGCAGTATTTT
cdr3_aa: CASSFLHTDTQYF

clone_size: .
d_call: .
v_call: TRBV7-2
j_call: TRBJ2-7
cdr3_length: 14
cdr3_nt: TGTGCCAGCAGCCTCCACGGCGCAACCTACGAGCAGTACTTC
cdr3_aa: CASSLHGATYEQYF

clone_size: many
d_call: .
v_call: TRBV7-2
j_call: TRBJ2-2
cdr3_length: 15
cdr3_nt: TGTGCCAGCAGCTACCAGACCGGAAACACCGGGGAGCTGTTTTTT
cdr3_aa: CASSYQTGNTGELFF

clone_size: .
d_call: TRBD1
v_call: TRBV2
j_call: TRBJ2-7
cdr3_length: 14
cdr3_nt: TGTGCCAGCAGGGGGACAGGGGGCAGCTACGAGCAGTACTTC
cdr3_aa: CASRGTGGSYEQYF

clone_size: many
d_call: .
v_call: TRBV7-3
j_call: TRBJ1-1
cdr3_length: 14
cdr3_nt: TGTGCCAGCAGCTTATCCCCTGCCGTTAATGAAGCTTTCTTT
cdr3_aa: CASSLSPAVNEAFF

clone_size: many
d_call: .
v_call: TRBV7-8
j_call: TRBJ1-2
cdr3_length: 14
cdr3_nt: TGTGCCAGCAGCTTAGTATTAGGGGGGGATGGCTACACCTTC
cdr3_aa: CASSLVLGGDGYTF